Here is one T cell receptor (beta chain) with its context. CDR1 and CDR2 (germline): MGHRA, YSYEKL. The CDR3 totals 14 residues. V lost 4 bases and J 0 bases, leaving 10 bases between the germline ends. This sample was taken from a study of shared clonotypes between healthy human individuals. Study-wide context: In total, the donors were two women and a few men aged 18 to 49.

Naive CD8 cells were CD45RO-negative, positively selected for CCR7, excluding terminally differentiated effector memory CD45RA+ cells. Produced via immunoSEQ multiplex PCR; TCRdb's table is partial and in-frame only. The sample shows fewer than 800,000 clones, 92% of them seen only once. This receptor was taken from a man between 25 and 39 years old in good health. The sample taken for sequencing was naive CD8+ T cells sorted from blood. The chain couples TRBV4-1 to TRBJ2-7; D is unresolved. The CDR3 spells CASSRTDTSYEQYF. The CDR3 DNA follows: TGCGCCAGCAGCCGCACCGACACCTCCTACGAGCAGTACTTC.